Listed below are T cell receptor beta chains from one sample, sequenced in a study of blood T cell repertoires in COVID-19. Sequenced by immunoSEQ multiplex PCR; TCRdb stores in-frame clones only, minus some. This sample has approximately 110,000 clones, with about 85% found just once. The sequenced sample was peripheral blood. All receptors come from a woman older than 75 with COVID-19, enrolled during active disease. Each CDR3 is given with its conserved first and last residue. Fields, in order: V gene, J gene, CDR3 protein.

V: TRBV19
J: TRBJ2-3
CDR3: CASSIGSTPTDTQYF

V: TRBV20-1
J: TRBJ1-2
CDR3: CSASSTGGGGYTF

V: TRBV6-1
J: TRBJ1-5
CDR3: CASSETGVSNQPQHF

V: TRBV5-1
J: TRBJ2-2
CDR3: CASSQGLDRGTGELFF

V: TRBV3-1/TRBV3-2
J: TRBJ2-7
CDR3: CASSQESGQKYYEQYF

V: TRBV27
J: TRBJ2-5
CDR3: CASSFRGQETQYF

V: TRBV19
J: TRBJ1-2
CDR3: CASRSGTGVGYTF

V: TRBV5-1
J: TRBJ2-7
CDR3: CASSVEGQGANEQYF

V: TRBV20-1
J: TRBJ2-7
CDR3: CSASRGSEQYF

V: TRBV28
J: TRBJ1-4
CDR3: CASSFQGTNEKLFF

V: TRBV5-1
J: TRBJ2-3
CDR3: CASNLEGNTDTQYF

V: TRBV7-7
J: TRBJ2-1
CDR3: CASSSGRGSEQFF

V: TRBV6-1
J: TRBJ2-7
CDR3: CASSDPRWGTTYEQYF

V: TRBV28
J: TRBJ2-7
CDR3: CASSLSKYGQYF

V: TRBV5-1
J: TRBJ2-5
CDR3: CASSIVAGAETQYF

V: TRBV3-1/TRBV3-2
J: TRBJ2-5
CDR3: CASSQPLLGQGAGTQYF

V: TRBV5-1
J: TRBJ2-5
CDR3: CASKSWGGSQETQYF

V: TRBV5-1
J: TRBJ2-2
CDR3: CASSLWTSGNTGELFF

V: TRBV5-1
J: TRBJ2-7
CDR3: CASSPSGFHEQYF

V: TRBV15
J: TRBJ2-5
CDR3: CATSSRGGEETQYF

V: TRBV4-1
J: TRBJ1-5
CDR3: CASSQEWSNKQQHF

V: TRBV29-1
J: TRBJ2-3
CDR3: CSVLRGQGTDTQYF

V: TRBV6-6
J: TRBJ1-5
CDR3: CASRIQGEGNQPQHF

V: TRBV5-4
J: TRBJ2-3
CDR3: CASSLARWSGMPDTQYF

V: TRBV5-1
J: TRBJ2-3
CDR3: CASSLGLAGGRSTDTQYF

V: TRBV11-3
J: TRBJ2-2
CDR3: CASSGTSGENTGELFF

V: TRBV9
J: TRBJ1-2
CDR3: CASSVGGTGDRYGYTF

V: TRBV19
J: TRBJ1-5
CDR3: CASSMLAGSSNQPQHF

V: TRBV27
J: TRBJ1-1
CDR3: CASSSQGYTEAFF

V: TRBV19
J: TRBJ1-2
CDR3: CASRKKSEDHYGYTF

V: TRBV7-9
J: TRBJ2-7
CDR3: CASTRTGGDYEQYF

V: TRBV6-2/TRBV6-3
J: TRBJ2-1
CDR3: CAGSSDNYNEQFF

V: TRBV27
J: TRBJ2-1
CDR3: CASSALLAGWGLNNEQFF

V: TRBV5-1
J: TRBJ1-6
CDR3: CASSSNSDIYNSPLHF

V: TRBV6-5
J: TRBJ1-1
CDR3: CASSSVGGEAFF

V: TRBV28
J: TRBJ2-1
CDR3: CASRIAGDSYNEQFF

V: TRBV19
J: TRBJ1-5
CDR3: CASRTGNGHQPQHF

V: TRBV6-1
J: TRBJ1-5
CDR3: CASSDGTGGSNQPQHF

V: TRBV27
J: TRBJ2-7
CDR3: CASSFRTSPYEQYF

V: TRBV19
J: TRBJ2-2
CDR3: CASSGGFSTTNTGELFF

V: TRBV7-8
J: TRBJ1-4
CDR3: CASSLGRRTGNEKLFF

V: TRBV5-4
J: TRBJ2-2
CDR3: CASSAEMLAGTGELFF

V: TRBV27
J: TRBJ1-5
CDR3: CASSLDRGQPQHF

V: TRBV4-2
J: TRBJ2-2
CDR3: CASSRATGVNTGELFF

V: TRBV4-3
J: TRBJ2-7
CDR3: CASSQDVAPSYEQYF

V: TRBV15
J: TRBJ2-1
CDR3: CATSRGGAEKYNEQFF

V: TRBV6-5
J: TRBJ1-2
CDR3: CASSPGAIGYTF

V: TRBV10-3
J: TRBJ1-1
CDR3: CAISEIPASGTEAFF

V: TRBV19
J: TRBJ2-7
CDR3: CASSPTGQSSYEQYF

V: TRBV6-5
J: TRBJ1-4
CDR3: CASSLGTGRNEKLFF

V: TRBV7-3
J: TRBJ2-4
CDR3: CASSPTGTSDIQYF

V: TRBV4-1
J: TRBJ2-2
CDR3: CASSQPRLAGGRNTGELFF

V: TRBV27
J: TRBJ2-5
CDR3: CASSPLAGRETQYF